This T cell receptor beta chain emerged from a study of CD8 T cells in ankylosing spondylitis. Findings and caveats of the study: As for the disease-linked clones, they showed a CD8+ phenotype and occurred at relatively low frequencies in peripheral blood. Characteristic, it appeared, of ankylosing spondylitis blood was a TCR beta motif of eight highly homologous variants.

In the case of this clonotype: Antigen unknown.

Construction of TCR beta libraries was performed using quantitative 5'-RACE with molecular barcodes. TCRdb called the 5' RACE reads again in MiXCR, with one record for every CDR3 protein. The top ten clones hold approximately 1.1% of a sample with nearly 350,000 distinct CDR3 sequences, about 14% of them seen once. The sample taken for sequencing was blood, either unsorted or a sorted T cell fraction (not recorded which). This sequence originates from a male donor with ankylosing spondylitis or in good health (not recorded which).

CDR3 amino acids: CASSYLQRGYNEQFF. For the CDR3, the DNA is TGTGCCAGTAGTTACCTACAGCGGGGGTACAATGAGCAGTTCTTC. The rearrangement uses TRBV19 and TRBJ2-1; the match to TRBD2 covers 8 bases. Germline V lookup: CDR1 LNHDA, CDR2 SQIVND (reference sequence). Trimming took 5 bases from V and 4 from J; bases not matched to a gene: 7. This CDR3 region has 15 residues.